What follows is one T cell receptor beta chain and its context. Its antigen is currently unknown. The data derive from a study of T-cell memory formation after mild COVID-19. Turning to the study itself: TCR clusters were mostly donor specific.

CDR1 is SNHLY and CDR2 is FYNNEI in the germline V gene. J gave up 6 bases and V 5 bases, and 14 bases lay outside the gene matches. CDR3 size: 17 residues. Constant-segment primers were used for 5'RACE, and the resulting TCR alpha and TCR beta cDNA libraries carried sample barcodes and UMIs. TCRdb processed the 5' RACE reads anew with MiXCR; each CDR3 protein has one entry. This sample has some 310,000 distinct CDR3 sequences, with roughly 20% found just once. Whole-study results and caveats: The appearance of some responding clones in pre-infection memory suggested that cross-reactive memory joined. Clones that got smaller from day 15 to 85 had even CD4/CD8, while clones growing later tipped toward CD4+.

This chain links TRBV2 with TRBJ2-2; TRBD1 matches 8 bases. Sequenced material: PBMCs or a T cell subset sorted from them (not recorded which). The TCR originated in a man younger than 35 who had mild COVID-19 (a few samples of this study predate the infection). Cell type and time point are not known. The CDR3 DNA follows: TGTGCCAGCAGTACACACTTGGACAGGGTGATCGCCGGGGAGCTGTTTTTT. Translated: CASSTHLDRVIAGELFF.